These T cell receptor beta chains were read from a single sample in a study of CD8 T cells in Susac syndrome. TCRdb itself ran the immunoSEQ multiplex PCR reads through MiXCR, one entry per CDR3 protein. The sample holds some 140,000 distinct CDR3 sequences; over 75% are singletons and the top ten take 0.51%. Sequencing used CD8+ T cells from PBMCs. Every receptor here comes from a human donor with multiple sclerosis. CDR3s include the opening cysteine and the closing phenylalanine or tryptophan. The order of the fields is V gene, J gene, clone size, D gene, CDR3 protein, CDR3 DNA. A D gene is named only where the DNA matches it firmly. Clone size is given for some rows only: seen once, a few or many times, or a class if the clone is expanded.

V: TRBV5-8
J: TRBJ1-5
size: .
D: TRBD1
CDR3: CASSGPLGQERGQPQHF
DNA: TGTGCCAGCAGCGGACCACTGGGACAGGAGAGAGGTCAGCCCCAGCATTTT

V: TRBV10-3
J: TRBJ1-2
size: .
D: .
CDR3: CAISPSGGFGPNYGYTF
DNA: TGTGCCATCAGCCCGTCTGGGGGGTTTGGCCCTAACTATGGCTACACCTTC

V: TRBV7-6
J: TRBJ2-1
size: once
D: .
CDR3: CASSLAGTNYNEQFF
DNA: TGTGCCAGCAGCTTAGCCGGGACCAACTACAATGAGCAGTTCTTC

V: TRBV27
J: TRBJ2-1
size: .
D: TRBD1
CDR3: CASSDRGALSNEQFF
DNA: TGTGCCAGCAGTGACAGGGGCGCATTATCTAATGAGCAGTTCTTC

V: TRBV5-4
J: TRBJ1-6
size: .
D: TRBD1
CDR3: CASSDTGAAPSPLHF
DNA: TGTGCCAGCAGCGACACAGGGGCCGCTCCTTCACCCCTCCACTTT

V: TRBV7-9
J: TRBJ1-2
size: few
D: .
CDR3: CASSLTGNWDGYTF
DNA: TGTGCCAGCAGCTTGACCGGGAATTGGGATGGCTACACCTTC

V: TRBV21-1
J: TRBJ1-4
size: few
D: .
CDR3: CASSKGGATNEKLFF
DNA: TGTGCCAGCAGCAAAGGCGGGGCAACTAATGAAAAACTGTTTTTT

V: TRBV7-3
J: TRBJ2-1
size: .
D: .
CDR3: CASSPTGSYNEQFF
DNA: TGTGCCAGCAGCCCTACGGGATCCTACAATGAGCAGTTCTTC

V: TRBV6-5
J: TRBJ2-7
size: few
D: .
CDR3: CASSYSREQYF
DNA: TGTGCCAGCAGTTACTCCCGCGAGCAGTACTTC

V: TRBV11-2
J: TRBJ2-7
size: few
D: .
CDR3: CASSLVRDYEQYF
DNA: TGTGCCAGCAGCTTAGTAAGGGACTACGAGCAGTACTTC

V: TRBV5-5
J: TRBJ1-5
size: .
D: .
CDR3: CASSLDAGNAQPQHF
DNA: TGTGCCAGCAGCTTGGACGCAGGGAATGCTCAGCCCCAGCATTTT

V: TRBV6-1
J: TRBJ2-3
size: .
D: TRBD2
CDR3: CASRVGRAAWPDTQYF
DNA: TGTGCCAGCAGGGTCGGGAGGGCGGCCTGGCCAGATACGCAGTATTTT

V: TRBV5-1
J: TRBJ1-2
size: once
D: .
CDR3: CASSLGQLYNYGYTF
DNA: TGCGCCAGCAGTCTTGGACAGCTATATAACTATGGCTACACCTTC

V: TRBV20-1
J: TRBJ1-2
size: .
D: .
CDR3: CSARDRTNYGYTF
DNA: TGCAGTGCTAGAGATCGCACAAACTATGGCTACACCTTC

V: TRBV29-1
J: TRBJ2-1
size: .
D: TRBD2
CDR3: CSADGGGWSSYNEQFF
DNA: TGCAGCGCTGACGGGGGGGGCTGGAGCTCCTACAATGAGCAGTTCTTC

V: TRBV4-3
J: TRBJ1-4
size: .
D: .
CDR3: CASSQGGDGGEKLFF
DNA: TGCGCCAGCAGCCAAGGCGGGGATGGGGGTGAAAAACTGTTTTTT

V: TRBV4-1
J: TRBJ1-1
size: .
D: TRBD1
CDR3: CASSQRQGTDGAFF
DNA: TGCGCCAGCAGCCAAAGACAGGGGACGGACGGAGCTTTCTTT

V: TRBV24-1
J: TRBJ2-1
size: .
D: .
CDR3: CATSAGRTSYNEQFF
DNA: TGTGCCACCAGTGCCGGGAGAACCTCCTACAATGAGCAGTTCTTC

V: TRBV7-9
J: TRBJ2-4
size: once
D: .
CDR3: CASSNWGPSPEGKNIQYF
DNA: TGTGCCAGCAGCAACTGGGGACCCTCTCCAGAGGGCAAAAACATTCAGTACTTC

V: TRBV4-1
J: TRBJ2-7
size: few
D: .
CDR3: CASSLTGGDSSYEQYF
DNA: TGCGCCAGCAGCCTTACCGGGGGAGATAGCTCCTACGAGCAGTACTTC

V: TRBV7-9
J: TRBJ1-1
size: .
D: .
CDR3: CASSFGGMNTEAFF
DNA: TGTGCCAGCAGCTTTGGCGGCATGAACACTGAAGCTTTCTTT

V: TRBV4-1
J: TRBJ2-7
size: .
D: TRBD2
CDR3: CASSQGGGSSYEQYF
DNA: TGCGCCAGCAGCCAAGGGGGGGGTAGCTCCTACGAGCAGTACTTC

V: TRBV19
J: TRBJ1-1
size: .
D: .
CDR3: CASSIVFGFGALNTEAFF
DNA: TGTGCCAGTAGTATAGTTTTCGGTTTCGGCGCCTTGAACACTGAAGCTTTCTTT

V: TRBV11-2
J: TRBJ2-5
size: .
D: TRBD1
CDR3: CASSSLTGAGETQYF
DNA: TGTGCCAGCAGCTCGCTGACAGGGGCGGGTGAGACCCAGTACTTC

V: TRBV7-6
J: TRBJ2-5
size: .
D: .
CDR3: CASSSRRDETQYF
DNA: TGTGCCAGCAGCTCCCGTAGGGATGAGACCCAGTACTTC

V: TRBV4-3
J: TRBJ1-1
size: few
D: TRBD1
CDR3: CASSQRTGSENTEAFF
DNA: TGCGCCAGCAGCCAACGGACAGGGTCTGAGAACACTGAAGCTTTCTTT

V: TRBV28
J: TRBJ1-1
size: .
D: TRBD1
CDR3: CASSLFGTGGWRTEAFF
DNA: TGTGCCAGCAGTTTATTTGGGACAGGGGGTTGGCGCACTGAAGCTTTCTTT

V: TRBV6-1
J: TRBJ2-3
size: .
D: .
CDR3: CASSLHRTVNTDTQYF
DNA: TGTGCCAGCAGTCTTCACCGGACAGTTAACACAGATACGCAGTATTTT

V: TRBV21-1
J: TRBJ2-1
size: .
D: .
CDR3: CASSGSCSGRRYNEQFF
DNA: TGTGCCAGCAGCGGGAGTTGCTCGGGACGTCGATACAATGAGCAGTTCTTC

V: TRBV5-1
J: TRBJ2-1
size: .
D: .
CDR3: CASSENTGYEQFF
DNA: TGCGCCAGCAGCGAAAATACAGGGTATGAGCAGTTCTTC

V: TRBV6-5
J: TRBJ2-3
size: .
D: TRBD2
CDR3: CASSYATSGGAVKEPDTQYF
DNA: TGTGCCAGCAGTTACGCGACTAGCGGGGGGGCCGTAAAAGAACCAGATACGCAGTATTTT

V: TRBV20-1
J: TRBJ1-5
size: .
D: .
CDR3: CSAVRRNQPQHF
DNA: TGCAGTGCTGTTCGGCGCAATCAGCCCCAGCATTTT

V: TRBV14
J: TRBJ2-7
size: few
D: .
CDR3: CASSQVSAYEQYF
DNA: TGTGCCAGCAGCCAAGTTAGCGCCTACGAGCAGTACTTC

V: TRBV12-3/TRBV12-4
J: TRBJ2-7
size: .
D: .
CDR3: CASMRTPSYEQYF
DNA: TGTGCCAGCATGAGGACCCCATCATACGAGCAGTACTTC

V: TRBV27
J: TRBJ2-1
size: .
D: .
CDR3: CASSTTHEQFF
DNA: TGTGCCAGCAGTACGACCCATGAGCAGTTCTTC

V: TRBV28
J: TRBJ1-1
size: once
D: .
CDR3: CASRVGQTLREAFF
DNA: TGTGCCAGCAGAGTCGGCCAGACCCTTCGCGAAGCTTTCTTT

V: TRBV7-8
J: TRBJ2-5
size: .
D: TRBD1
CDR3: CASSGLPQGIQETQYF
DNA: TGTGCCAGCAGCGGTCTCCCACAGGGGATCCAAGAGACCCAGTACTTC

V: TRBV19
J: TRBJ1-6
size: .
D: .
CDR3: CASKWQGYSPLHF
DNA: TGTGCCAGTAAATGGCAGGGGTATTCACCCCTCCACTTT

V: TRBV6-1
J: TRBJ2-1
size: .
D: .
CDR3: CASSHAPFNEQFF
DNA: TGTGCCAGCAGCCACGCTCCCTTCAATGAGCAGTTCTTC

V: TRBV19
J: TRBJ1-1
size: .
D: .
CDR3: CASSSLLVDTEAFF
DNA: TGTGCCAGTAGTAGCCTTCTGGTGGACACTGAAGCTTTCTTT